This T cell receptor (beta chain) was sequenced in a study of T cells in Graves' hyperthyroidism and ophthalmopathy. Germline values: CDR1 LNHNV, CDR2 YYDKDF (reference sequence). The CDR3 length is 15 residues. Germline trimming cut 3 bases from V and 4 bases from J; bases unmatched to any gene: 6. This clonotype was seen once. Amplified TCR beta CDR3 regions came from RNA transcripts. First-round RT-PCR with HTBI primers amplified the TCR CDR3 region. TCRdb itself ran the multiplex PCR reads through MiXCR, one entry per CDR3 protein. Altogether roughly 800,000 distinct CDR3 sequences are present, over 35% being singletons, with the ten largest covering around 10%.

This chain connects TRBV15 to TRBJ1-1; 9 bases match TRBD1. The sequenced sample consisted of blood. The TCR originated in a man aged 18 to 30 with Graves' hyperthyroidism. CDR3: CATSSTGTGTTEAFF. Here the CDR3 DNA reads TGTGCCACCAGCAGCACCGGGACAGGGACCACTGAAGCTTTCTTT.